This TCR beta chain was obtained from a study of cytomegalovirus exposure and HLA in healthy donors. Comments on this clone: Its antigen is unknown.

In the PCR, 60 Vbeta and 13 Jbeta primers were used. Assay: immunoSEQ multiplex PCR; the TCRdb copy retains only in-frame clones and omits some. The repertoire holds some 130,000 clones, with approximately 80% as singletons. Study-level findings and limits: In a later analysis, HLA-associated beta chains showed higher expansion and lower generation probabilities than comparable chains. Reportedly, fewer N-insertions than the roughly 700-donor mean appeared in an Asian-associated ancestry cluster in a later analysis.

Germline CDR1 reads MNHEY; CDR2 reads SMNVEV (reference sequence). V was trimmed by 4 bases and J by 4 bases, leaving 9 bases between them. This CDR3 has 13 residues. This chain links TRBV27 with TRBJ2-3; no clear D gene. Specimen: PBMCs. The receptor's source is a man aged 40-50 years in good health and CMV-seronegative. The CDR3 is CASSSPPADTQYF. For the CDR3, the DNA is TGTGCCAGCAGTTCCCCTCCGGCAGATACGCAGTATTTT.